This passage covers 11 T cell receptor beta chains from one sample sequenced in a study of shared clonotypes between healthy human individuals. Libraries were prepared by immunoSEQ multiplex PCR; TCRdb keeps only in-frame clonotypes and omits some of them. The profile shows about 2 million clones, over 85% of them singletons. The sample taken for sequencing was naive CD4+ T cells sorted from blood. Subset: CD45RA+ positively selected. These receptors all stem from a man in his late teens or twenties in good health.

The chain recombines TRBV7-2 with TRBJ2-6, with no clear D. CDR3 length equals 14 residues. Germline V CDR1 and CDR2: SGHTA, FQGNSA. The V gene lost 4 bases and the J gene lost 0 bases, with 4 bases spanning the gap. The CDR3 DNA is TGTGCCAGCAGCTCATACTCTGGGGCCAACGTCCTGACTTTC. It translates to CASSSYSGANVLTF.

The rearrangement uses TRBV21-1 and TRBJ2-3; TRBD2, the table's D call, lacks a check against the DNA. TRBV21-1 is a documented pseudogene. This CDR3 region has 13 residues. For the CDR3, the DNA is TGTGCCAGCGTTTCCGGGGGCACAGATACGCAGTATTTT. Protein product: CASVSGGTDTQYF.

The rearrangement uses TRBV27 and TRBJ2-7; TRBD1 agrees at 9 bases. Germline CDR1 MNHEY, CDR2 SMNVEV (reference sequence). V shed 8 bases and J 1 base; nucleotides not matched to a gene: 9. The CDR3 totals 15 residues. CDR3 region: CASRDRTGVSYEQYF. CDR3 DNA: TGTGCCAGCCGAGATAGGACAGGGGTTTCCTACGAGCAGTACTTC.

The chain recombines TRBV7-2 with TRBJ1-2; D gene unclear. From germline, CDR1 is SGHTA and CDR2 FQGNSA. Trimming pared 1 base from V and 4 bases from J, leaving 13 bases between. The CDR3 contains 15 residues. CDR3 residues: CASSLEMGGVYGYTF. The CDR3 DNA sequence: TGTGCCAGCAGCTTAGAGATGGGAGGCGTCTATGGCTACACCTTC.

This chain links TRBV6-6 with TRBJ1-1; D is uncertain. Germline V lookup: CDR1 MNHNY, CDR2 SVGAGI (reference sequence). CDR3 length: 16 residues. Trimming took 2 bases from V and 0 from J, leaving 13 bases between them. The CDR3 here is CASSYRAYLMNTEAFF. The DNA for the CDR3 is TGTGCCAGCAGTTACAGGGCCTATTTAATGAACACTGAAGCTTTCTTT.

The chain joins TRBV5-1 to TRBJ2-3, with D possibly called TRBD1 or TRBD2 (5 bases each). Germline assignment: CDR1 SGHRS and CDR2 YFSETQ. V was trimmed by 0 bases and J by 2 bases, leaving 13 bases between them. The CDR3 has 16 residues. CDR3 sequence reads: CASSLARDGNTDTQYF. In DNA, the CDR3 is TGCGCCAGCAGCTTGGCCCGGGACGGAAACACAGATACGCAGTATTTT.

This chain links TRBV15 with TRBJ1-5, with D unclear. Trimming pared 4 bases from V and 1 base from J, leaving 2 bases between. The CDR3 extends over 12 amino acids. Germline V gene data show CDR1 as LNHNV and CDR2 as YYDKDF (reference sequence). The CDR3, as DNA: TGTGCCACCAGCATCAGCAATCAGCCCCAGCATTTT. Protein product: CATSISNQPQHF. The whole variable domain, remainder taken from reference TRBV15 and TRBJ1-5, is DAMVIQNPRYQVTQFGKPVTLSCSQTLNHNVMYWYQQKSSQAPKLLFHYYDKDFNNEADTPDNFQSRRPNTSFCFLDIRSPGLGDTAMYLCATSISNQPQHFGDGTRLSIL.

The rearrangement joins TRBV18 to TRBJ2-2; D unresolved. Trimming pared 1 base from V and 0 bases from J, leaving 6 bases between. This CDR3 region has 15 residues. Germline CDR1 and CDR2: KGHSH and LQKENI. The CDR3 DNA reads TGTGCCAGCTCACCACTAGGAACGAACACCGGGGAGCTGTTTTTT. Protein sequence: CASSPLGTNTGELFF.

This rearrangement joins TRBV6-1 to TRBJ1-2, with D possibly being TRBD1 (6 bases). This CDR3 spans 17 amino acids. Germline V gene sequence: CDR1 MNHNS, CDR2 SASEGT. Trimming pared 0 bases from V and 7 bases from J, leaving 21 bases between. The CDR3 spells CASSEAGAAFAVSGYTF. CDR3 DNA: TGTGCCAGCAGTGAAGCGGGGGCGGCCTTCGCGGTATCTGGCTACACCTTC.

The rearrangement links TRBV5-1 to TRBJ1-1, with 12 bases identical to TRBD1. Per the germline V gene, CDR1 is SGHRS and CDR2 is YFSETQ. Trimming took 4 bases from V and 11 from J; bases not matched to a gene: 3. The CDR3 spans 12 residues. The DNA of the CDR3 is TGCGCCAGCAGCCCGGGACAGGGGGCGGCTTTCTTT. This gives the protein CASSPGQGAAFF.

This clone showed up just once. The rearrangement links TRBV5-1 to TRBJ2-7, with D perhaps matching TRBD2 (5 bases). Germline V gives CDR1 SGHRS, CDR2 YFSETQ. This CDR3 region has 13 residues. Trimming cost V 5 bases and J 3 bases, with 12 bases left between them. As DNA, the CDR3 is TGCGCCAGCAGTATCGGGGTGAGCTACGAGCAGTACTTC. Residues: CASSIGVSYEQYF.